Below, 23 T cell receptor beta chains from the same sample are listed, as sequenced in a study of TIL therapy for anti-PD-1-resistant metastatic lung cancer. Sequencing used immunoSEQ v3. Some clones are missing from TCRdb's copy, which holds only in-frame ones; the method was immunoSEQ multiplex PCR. The sample holds just over 20,000 clones, roughly 79% seen once. Time point described: pre-treatment sample, taken before nivolumab and TIL therapy. The material was blood, obtained at baseline. These receptors were obtained from a person between 25 and 80 years old with non-small cell lung cancer.

The chain is built from TRBV5-1 and TRBJ2-1; 9 nucleotides line up with TRBD2. V was clipped by 3 bases and J by 6 bases; unmatched bases: 4. The CDR3 length is 14 residues. Germline loops: CDR1 SGHRS, CDR2 YFSETQ. The CDR3, as DNA: TGCGCCAGCAGCTCGAAGACTAGCGGCAATGAGCAGTTCTTC. Translated, it gives CASSSKTSGNEQFF.

The genes are TRBV5-1 and TRBJ1-4; 7 bases map to TRBD1. Germline values: CDR1 SGHRS, CDR2 YFSETQ. The CDR3 is 14 amino acids. V trimming: 5 bases; J trimming: 5 bases; junction bases outside the gene matches: 6. The CDR3 coding sequence is TGCGCCAGCAGGGCCGGGACAGTAAATGAAAAACTGTTTTTT. It yields the protein CASRAGTVNEKLFF.

A single count supports this clone. The chain joins TRBV6-6 to TRBJ2-7, with TRBD2 matching over 8 bases. V was clipped by 7 bases and J by 12 bases; unmatched bases: 14. The CDR3 has 13 residues. Germline CDR1 reads MNHNY; CDR2 reads SVGAGI (reference sequence). The CDR3 bases are TGTGCCAGCATCCCGAAGACAGGCCGGGGGGGGTACTTC. This sequence encodes CASIPKTGRGGYF.

The CDR3, as DNA: TGTGCCAGCAGTGAAGTGGGAGGGGACTACGAGCAGTACTTC. Its protein product is CASSEVGGDYEQYF. The chain carries TRBV2 and TRBJ2-7; 7 bases are shared with TRBD2. The germline V gene encodes CDR1 SNHLY and CDR2 FYNNEI. The CDR3 runs to 14 residues. The V gene end was trimmed by 1 base and the J gene end by 3 bases; junction bases not matched to a gene: 3.

The chain joins TRBV5-1 to TRBJ2-1; tentative D call: TRBD1 (5 bases). In germline, CDR1 is SGHRS, CDR2 YFSETQ. The CDR3 is 14 residues long. Trimming removed 2 bases from V and 3 bases from J, with 9 bases in between. CDR3 DNA sequence: TGCGCCAGCAGCTTTCAGGGTGGCTACAATGAGCAGTTCTTC. As protein: CASSFQGGYNEQFF.

The rearrangement joins TRBV20-1 to TRBJ1-1; D uncertain. This CDR3 has 11 residues. The V gene lost 0 bases and the J gene lost 2 bases, with 1 base spanning the gap. The germline V gene has CDR1 DFQATT and CDR2 SNEGSKA (reference sequence). The CDR3 loop is CSARENTEAFF. Here the CDR3 DNA reads TGCAGTGCTAGAGAAAACACTGAAGCTTTCTTT.

CDR3 loop: CASTSYRENTGELFF. The DNA of the CDR3 is TGTGCCAGCACCTCATACAGGGAGAACACCGGGGAGCTGTTTTTT. The V gene is TRBV25-1, the J gene TRBJ2-2; a possible D gene is TRBD1 (6 bases). V dropped 7 bases and J dropped 1 base, with 13 bases sitting between them. The CDR3 sequence is 15 residues long. Germline V lookup: CDR1 MGHDK, CDR2 SYGVNS.

This rearrangement joins TRBV9 to TRBJ1-2; D gene uncertain. Germline lookup yields CDR1 SGDLS and CDR2 YYNGEE. Trimming removed 0 bases from V and 4 bases from J, with 10 bases in between. The CDR3 has 14 amino acids. The CDR3 is CASSVGGIRYGYTF. DNA for the CDR3: TGTGCCAGCAGCGTAGGGGGAATCCGCTATGGCTACACCTTC.

The chain combines TRBV10-3 with TRBJ2-7; D is uncertain. V was pared by 3 bases and J by 2 bases, with 11 bases between. CDR1 is ENHRY and CDR2 is SYGVKD in the germline V gene. The CDR3 has 14 residues. The chain's CDR3 is CAISESDGTYEQYF. CDR3 bases: TGTGCCATCAGTGAAAGCGATGGAACCTACGAGCAGTACTTC.

The chain is built from TRBV5-1 and TRBJ2-5; D is possibly TRBD1 (6 bases). The CDR3 runs to 15 residues. In germline, CDR1 is SGHRS, CDR2 YFSETQ. Trimming pared 4 bases from V and 7 bases from J, leaving 20 bases between. CDR3 sequence: CASSPSQGSYATQYF. The CDR3 DNA sequence: TGCGCCAGCAGCCCTAGTCAGGGGTCTTATGCGACCCAGTACTTC.

Only a few counts were recorded for this clone. CDR3 loop: CASSEGGRQTDTQYF. CDR3 DNA sequence: TGTGCCAGCAGTGAAGGTGGGCGGCAAACAGATACGCAGTATTTT. The chain employs TRBV9 and TRBJ2-3; D ambiguous. The length of the CDR3 is 15 residues. Germline assignment: CDR1 SGDLS and CDR2 YYNGEE. V lost 5 bases, J lost 3 bases, and 16 bases lay in between. Complete variable domain (other parts from reference TRBV9 and TRBJ2-3): DSGVTQTPKHLITATGQRVTLRCSPRSGDLSVYWYQQSLDQGLQFLIQYYNGEERAKGNILERFSAQQFPDLHSELNLSSLELGDSALYFCASSEGGRQTDTQYFGPGTRLTVL.

To note about this clone: Other nucleotide sequences in the sample specify the same CDR3. V usage is TRBV6-1 and J usage is TRBJ2-7; unclear D gene. The CDR3 sequence is 12 residues long. Trimming cost V 1 base and J 3 bases, with 4 bases left between them. Germline CDR1 reads MNHNS; CDR2 reads SASEGT. The CDR3 nucleotides read TGTGCCAGCAGTGAAGGAGGCTACGAGCAGTACTTC. This codes for CASSEGGYEQYF.

The V call is TRBV27, the J call TRBJ2-7; TRBD2 aligns across 12 bases. The junction had 10 bases not matched to a gene; V was cut back by 5 bases and J by 2 bases. CDR3 length: 17 residues. In germline, CDR1 is MNHEY, CDR2 SMNVEV (reference sequence). The CDR3 region has the DNA TGTGCCAGCAGTCCGATTCGACTAGCGGGAGTCACCTACGAGCAGTACTTC. Translated, it gives CASSPIRLAGVTYEQYF.

V usage is TRBV30 and J usage is TRBJ1-3, with D hard to call. This CDR3 comprises 13 residues. Germline V gives CDR1 GTSNPN, CDR2 SVGIG (reference sequence). The CDR3 DNA is TGTGCTGCGAAATACTCCTCTGGAAACACCATATATTTT. Translating gives CAAKYSSGNTIYF. Combining the CDR3 with reference TRBV30 and TRBJ1-3 gives the whole variable domain SQTIHQWPATLVQPVGSPLSLECTVEGTSNPNLYWYRQAAGRGLQLLFYSVGIGQISSEVPQNLSASRPQDRQFILSSKKLLLSDSGFYLCAAKYSSGNTIYFGEGSWLTVV.

The V and J genes are TRBV6-1 and TRBJ2-5; 9 bases agree with TRBD2. Trimming at V came to 2 bases and at J to 2 bases, leaving 3 bases not matched to a gene. There are 15 residues in the CDR3. The V gene's germline CDR1 is MNHNS and CDR2 SASEGT. The CDR3 loop is CASSEIAGEQETQYF. CDR3 bases: TGTGCCAGCAGTGAAATAGCGGGGGAACAAGAGACCCAGTACTTC.

The chain combines TRBV21-1 with TRBJ2-1; TRBD2 is the table's D call and was not checked against the DNA. TRBV21-1 is a listed pseudogene. This CDR3 contains 16 residues. For the CDR3, the DNA is TGTGCCAGCAGCTTTCGGACTAGCGGGGTTTTATGTGGGCAGTTCTTC. Translation: CASSFRTSGVLCGQFF.

This clone was found once. The chain joins TRBV5-6 to TRBJ1-4; no clear D. Germline CDR1 and CDR2: SGHDT and YYEEEE. Trimming took 4 bases from V and 8 from J, leaving 9 bases between them. The CDR3 is 12 amino acids. In DNA form, the CDR3 reads TGTGCCAGCAGCATACGACGGGAAAAACTGTTTTTT. Protein: CASSIRREKLFF.

The chain is built from TRBV7-6 and TRBJ1-1, with no clear D. The CDR3 has 17 amino acids. Per germline, CDR1 SGHVS and CDR2 FNYEAQ. Trimming shortened V by 3 bases and J by 2 bases, and 19 bases separated the two germline ends. The CDR3 region has the DNA TGTGCCAGCAGCTTCCCCCCGACTATTTTTGGCAACACTGAAGCTTTCTTT. Its translation: CASSFPPTIFGNTEAFF.

The count of this clone is one. The CDR3, as DNA: TGTGCCAGCAGCTTAGGCGGACTAGCGGGAGATACGCAGTATTTT. Translating gives CASSLGGLAGDTQYF. This chain uses TRBV11-2 with TRBJ2-3, with 11 bases fitting TRBD2. Germline lookup yields CDR1 SGHAT and CDR2 FQNNGV. The ends lost 1 base at V and 5 bases at J; junction bases unmatched: 2. The length of the CDR3 is 15 residues.

V and J are TRBV11-2 and TRBJ2-7, with 11 bases lining up with TRBD2. Germline-derived CDR1 and CDR2 are SGHAT and FQNNGV. The CDR3 sequence is 15 residues long. V lost 5 bases, J lost 5 bases, and 8 bases stayed unmatched. CDR3 sequence: CASSVGTSGRDEQYF. The CDR3 DNA sequence: TGTGCCAGCAGCGTTGGGACTAGCGGTCGAGACGAGCAGTACTTC.

This clone was picked up one time. The V and J genes are TRBV5-6 and TRBJ1-5; D is perhaps TRBD1 (6 bases). The CDR3 is 18 amino acids. From germline, CDR1 is SGHDT and CDR2 YYEEEE. V lost 1 base to trimming and J lost 0 bases, with 17 bases between them. The CDR3 region is CASSLLLQGKGSNQPQHF. CDR3 DNA: TGTGCCAGCAGCTTGCTACTCCAGGGGAAGGGTAGCAATCAGCCCCAGCATTTT.

V gene TRBV6-5 combines with J gene TRBJ2-3; D gene ambiguous. Germline CDR1 reads MNHEY; CDR2 reads SVGAGI. The CDR3 covers 14 residues. V lost 4 bases and J 6 bases, leaving 14 bases between the germline ends. The CDR3 protein is CASSSLGPMDTQYF. CDR3 sequence (DNA): TGTGCCAGCAGTTCTCTCGGTCCGATGGATACGCAGTATTTT.

The gene calls are TRBV4-1 and TRBJ1-6; TRBD1 aligns across 7 bases. Germline assignment: CDR1 MGHRA and CDR2 YSYEKL. With 4 bases clipped from V and 7 bases from J, the junction kept 10 bases outside the gene matches. The CDR3 is 16 amino acids. This CDR3 reads CASSLKQGRSNSPLHF. CDR3 nucleotides: TGCGCCAGCAGCCTTAAACAGGGGCGGTCGAATTCACCCCTCCACTTT.